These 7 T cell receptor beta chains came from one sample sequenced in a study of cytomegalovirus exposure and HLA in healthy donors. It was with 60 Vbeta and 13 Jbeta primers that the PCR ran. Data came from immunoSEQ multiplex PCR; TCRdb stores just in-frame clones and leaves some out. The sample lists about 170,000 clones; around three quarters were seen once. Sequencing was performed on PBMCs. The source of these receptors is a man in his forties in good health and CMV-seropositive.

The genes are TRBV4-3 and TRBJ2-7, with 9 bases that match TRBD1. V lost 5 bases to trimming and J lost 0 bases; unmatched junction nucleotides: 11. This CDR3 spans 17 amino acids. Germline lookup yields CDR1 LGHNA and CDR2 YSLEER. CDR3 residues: CASSYSTGGLVSYEQYF. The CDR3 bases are TGCGCCAGCAGCTACAGTACAGGGGGCCTGGTCTCCTACGAGCAGTACTTC.

The CDR3 region is CATSSRDRGRSDYGYTF. The DNA for the CDR3 is TGTGCCACCAGCAGCCGGGACAGGGGGCGCTCAGACTATGGCTACACCTTC. The gene calls are TRBV15 and TRBJ1-2; TRBD1 matches at 12 bases. The CDR3 runs 17 residues. Germline CDR1 LNHNV, CDR2 YYDKDF (reference sequence). The trim removed 3 bases at V and 3 bases at J, leaving 8 bases unmatched.

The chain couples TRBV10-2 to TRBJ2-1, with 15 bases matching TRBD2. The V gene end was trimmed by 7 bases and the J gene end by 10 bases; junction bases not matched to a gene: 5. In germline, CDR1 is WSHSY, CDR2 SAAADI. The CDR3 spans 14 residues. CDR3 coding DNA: TGCGCCAGCAACGGACTAGCGGGGGGGCAGGAGCAGTTCTTC. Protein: CASNGLAGGQEQFF.

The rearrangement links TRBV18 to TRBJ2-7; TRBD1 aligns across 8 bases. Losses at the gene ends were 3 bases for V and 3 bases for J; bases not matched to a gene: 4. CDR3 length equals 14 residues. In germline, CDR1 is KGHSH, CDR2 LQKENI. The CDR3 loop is CASSPRDRSYEQYF. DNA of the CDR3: TGTGCCAGCTCACCCCGGGACAGGAGCTACGAGCAGTACTTC.

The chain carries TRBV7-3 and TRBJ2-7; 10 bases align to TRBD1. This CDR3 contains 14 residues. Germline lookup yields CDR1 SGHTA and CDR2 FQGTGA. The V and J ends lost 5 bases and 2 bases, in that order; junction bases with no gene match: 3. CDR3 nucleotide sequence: TGTGCCAGCAGCCGGGACAGGGGCCCCTACGAGCAGTACTTC. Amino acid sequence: CASSRDRGPYEQYF.

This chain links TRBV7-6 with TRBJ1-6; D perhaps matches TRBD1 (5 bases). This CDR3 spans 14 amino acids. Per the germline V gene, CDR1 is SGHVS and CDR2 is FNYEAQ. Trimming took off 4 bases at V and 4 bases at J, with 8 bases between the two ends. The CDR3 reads CASSSGGYNSPLHF. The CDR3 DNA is TGTGCCAGCAGCTCCGGGGGGTATAATTCACCCCTCCACTTT. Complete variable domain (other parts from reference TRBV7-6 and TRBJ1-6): GAGVSQSPRYKVTKRGQDVALRCDPISGHVSLYWYRQALGQGPEFLTYFNYEAQQDKSGLPNDRFSAERPEGSISTLTIQRTEQRDSAMYRCASSSGGYNSPLHFGNGTRLTVT.

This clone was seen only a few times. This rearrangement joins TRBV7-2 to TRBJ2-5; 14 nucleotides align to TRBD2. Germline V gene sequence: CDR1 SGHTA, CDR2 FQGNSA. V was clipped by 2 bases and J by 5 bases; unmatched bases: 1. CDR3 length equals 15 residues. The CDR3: CASSLRTSGGETQYF. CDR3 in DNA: TGTGCCAGCAGCTTAAGGACTAGCGGGGGGGAGACCCAGTACTTC.